These 7 T cell receptor beta chains originate from one sample sequenced in a study of technical replicates of blood from four donors. The table came from immunoSEQ multiplex PCR; TCRdb's copy has only in-frame clones and leaves some out. The sample has 65,000 to 80,000 clones, over 95% seen once. Sequencing was carried out using T cells isolated from PBMCs. The receptors derive from a human donor in good health.

The chain carries TRBV10-1 and TRBJ1-1, with TRBD1 identical over 7 bases. Losses at the gene ends were 4 bases for V and 5 bases for J; bases not matched to a gene: 4. Germline CDR1 reads WNHNN; CDR2 reads SYGVQD (reference sequence). This CDR3 has 13 residues. For the CDR3, the DNA is TGCGCCAGCAGTGTGGACAGGTTAACTGAAGCTTTCTTT. Residues: CASSVDRLTEAFF.

In DNA, the CDR3 is TGTGCCAGCAGCCAACTACTAGAGTCAATTGGCAATGAGCAGTTCTTC. Encoded protein: CASSQLLESIGNEQFF. V usage is TRBV11-1 and J usage is TRBJ2-1, with a tentative D call TRBD2 (5 bases). The CDR3 spans 16 residues. Trimming took off 5 bases at V and 6 bases at J, with 20 bases between the two ends. Germline CDR1 reads SGHAT; CDR2 reads FQDESV (reference sequence).

The chain recombines TRBV7-9 with TRBJ2-5; D call uncertain. This CDR3 comprises 11 residues. Trimming left V 5 bases short and J 3 bases short, with 4 bases between. Germline V lookup: CDR1 SEHNR, CDR2 FQNEAQ (reference sequence). CDR3 residues: CASSPKETQYF. Here the CDR3 DNA reads TGTGCCAGCAGCCCTAAAGAGACCCAGTACTTC.

V and J are TRBV6-5 and TRBJ2-1; 9 bases match TRBD1. V was clipped by 2 bases and J by 4 bases; unmatched bases: 3. The CDR3 spans 15 residues. In germline, CDR1 is MNHEY, CDR2 SVGAGI. The CDR3: CASSYGQGRYNEQFF. CDR3 bases: TGTGCCAGCAGTTACGGACAGGGGAGGTACAATGAGCAGTTCTTC.

The CDR3 coding sequence is TGTGCCAGCAGTGGGGAGAGGCCGTATGAAAAACTGTTTTTT. Translated: CASSGERPYEKLFF. This chain joins TRBV27 and TRBJ1-4; D unclear. In germline, CDR1 is MNHEY, CDR2 SMNVEV (reference sequence). The CDR3 runs to 14 residues. The V and J ends lost 5 bases and 6 bases respectively, with 13 bases between them.

This chain uses TRBV30 with TRBJ2-7; D might be TRBD2 (6 bases). V shed 0 bases and J shed 3 bases, with 15 bases lying between them. CDR1 and CDR2 from the germline V gene are GTSNPN and SVGIG (reference sequence). This CDR3 has 15 residues. As DNA, the CDR3 is TGTGCCTGGAGTGTTTTGCGGGGAAGGGGCTACGAGCAGTACTTC. As protein: CAWSVLRGRGYEQYF. The full variable domain, in which reference TRBV30 and TRBJ2-7 provide the parts outside the CDR3, is SQTIHQWPATLVQPVGSPLSLECTVEGTSNPNLYWYRQAAGRGLQLLFYSVGIGQISSEVPQNLSASRPQDRQFILSSKKLLLSDSGFYLCAWSVLRGRGYEQYFGPGTRLTVT.

The V call is TRBV11-3, the J call TRBJ2-7, with 12 bases matching TRBD2. Germline CDR1 and CDR2: SGHNT and YENEEA. With V trimmed by 5 bases and J by 9 bases, 8 bases remained unmatched. This CDR3 contains 14 residues. The CDR3 here is CASSDPTSGRVQYF. CDR3 sequence (DNA): TGTGCCAGCAGCGACCCGACTAGCGGGAGAGTGCAGTACTTC.